This TCR beta chain is drawn from a study of CD8 T cells in ankylosing spondylitis. MiXCR was run by TCRdb on the 5' RACE reads, yielding one entry per CDR3 protein. The data show 250,000 to 350,000 distinct CDR3 sequences, 20% seen once. The V gene end was trimmed by 6 bases and the J gene end by 6 bases; junction bases not matched to a gene: 8. The CDR3 extends over 14 amino acids. Germline CDR1 and CDR2: MNHNS and SASEGT. This rearrangement joins TRBV6-1 to TRBJ2-1; TRBD1 agrees at 7 bases. Sequenced sample: blood, either unsorted or a sorted T cell fraction (not recorded which). The receptor was derived from a male donor with ankylosing spondylitis or in good health (not recorded which). CDR3 loop: CASSWTGKVNEQFF. Written as DNA, the CDR3 is TGTGCCAGCAGCTGGACAGGAAAGGTCAATGAGCAGTTCTTC.